This T cell receptor beta chain was recovered during a study of blood T cell repertoires in COVID-19. About the research overall: COVID-19 samples from acute and convalescent phases originated in the United States, Italy and Spain.

Profiling relied on immunoSEQ multiplex PCR, and the TCRdb table lists in-frame clones only, not all of them. Of about 190,000 clones in the sample, about four fifths are singletons; the top ten hold 3% to 3.5%. Clinical histories supplied by participants themselves formed the basis of cohort assignment. The CDR3 covers 14 residues. The V end lost 1 base, the J end lost 4 bases, and 10 bases lay between the germline ends. CDR1 is LGHDT and CDR2 is YNNKEL in the germline V gene (reference sequence). Source material: PBMCs or T cells enriched from blood (not recorded which). The TCR sequence derives from a woman aged 30 to 39 who had been exposed to COVID-19. This chain joins TRBV3-1 (or the pseudogene TRBV3-2) and TRBJ1-1; D may be TRBD1 (5 bases). The CDR3 spells CASSQVRGFTEAFF. The CDR3 bases are TGTGCCAGCAGCCAAGTTCGGGGGTTCACTGAAGCTTTCTTT.